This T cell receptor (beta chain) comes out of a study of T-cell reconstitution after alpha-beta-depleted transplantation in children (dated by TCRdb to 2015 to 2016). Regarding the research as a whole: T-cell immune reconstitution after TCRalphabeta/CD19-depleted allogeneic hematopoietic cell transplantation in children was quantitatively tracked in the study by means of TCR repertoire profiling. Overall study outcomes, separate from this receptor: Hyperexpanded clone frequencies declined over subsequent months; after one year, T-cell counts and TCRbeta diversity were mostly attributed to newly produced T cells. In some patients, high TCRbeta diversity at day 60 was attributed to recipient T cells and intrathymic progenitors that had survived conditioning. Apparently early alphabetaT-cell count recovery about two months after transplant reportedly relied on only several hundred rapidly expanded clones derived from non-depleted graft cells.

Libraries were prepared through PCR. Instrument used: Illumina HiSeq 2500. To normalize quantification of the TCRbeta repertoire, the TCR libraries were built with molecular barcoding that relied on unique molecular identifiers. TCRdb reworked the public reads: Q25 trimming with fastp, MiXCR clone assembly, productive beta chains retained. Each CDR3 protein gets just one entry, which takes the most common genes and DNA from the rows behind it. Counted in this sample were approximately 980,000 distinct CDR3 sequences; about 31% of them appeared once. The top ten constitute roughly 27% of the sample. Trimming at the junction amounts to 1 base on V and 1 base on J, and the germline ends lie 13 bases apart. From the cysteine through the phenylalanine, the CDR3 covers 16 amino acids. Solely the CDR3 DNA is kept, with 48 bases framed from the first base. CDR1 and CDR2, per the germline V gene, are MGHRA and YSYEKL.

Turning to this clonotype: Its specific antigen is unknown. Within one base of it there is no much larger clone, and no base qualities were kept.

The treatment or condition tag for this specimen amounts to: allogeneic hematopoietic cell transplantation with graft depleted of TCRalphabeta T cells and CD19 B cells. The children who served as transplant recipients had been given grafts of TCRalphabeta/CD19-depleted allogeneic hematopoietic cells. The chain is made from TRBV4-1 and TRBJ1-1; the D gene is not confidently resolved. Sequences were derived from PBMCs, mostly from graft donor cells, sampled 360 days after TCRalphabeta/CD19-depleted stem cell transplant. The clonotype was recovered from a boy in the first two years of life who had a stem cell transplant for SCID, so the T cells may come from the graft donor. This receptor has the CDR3 CASSQGRSSGNTEAFF. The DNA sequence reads TGCGCCAGCAGCCAAGGACGGAGTTCGGGGAACACTGAAGCTTTCTTT.